Below are 30 T cell receptor beta chains sequenced from a single sample in a study of regulatory and conventional T cells in RAG deficiency. Genomic DNA came from blood conventional CD4+ T cells gated CD25-low CD127-high. TCRdb keeps only in-frame clones here, not all; method: immunoSEQ multiplex PCR. The data show under 35,000 clones, 76% seen once. The sample was also linked to a second study, of regulatory T cells. Per that study: The primer mix had 52 TRBV and 13 TRBJ primers.

Sequenced sample: CD4+ effector T cells sorted from blood. Source of these receptors: a human donor in good health.

This CDR3 is CASSPTSQETQYF. CDR3 coding DNA: TGTGCCAGCAGTCCCACTAGCCAAGAGACCCAGTACTTC. The chain carries TRBV6-6 and TRBJ2-5; a possible D gene is TRBD2 (5 bases). Germline lookup yields CDR1 MNHNY and CDR2 SVGAGI (reference sequence). Trimming stripped 5 bases from V and 1 base from J, with 8 bases between. The CDR3 spans 13 residues.

CDR3: CASSLEGIFLSYEQYF. CDR3 nucleotides: TGCGCCAGCAGCTTGGAGGGCATCTTTCTCTCCTACGAGCAGTACTTC. V usage is TRBV5-1 and J usage is TRBJ2-7; D gene ambiguous. V gave up 0 bases and J gave up 0 bases, with 13 bases separating them. The CDR3 spans 16 residues. Per the germline V gene, CDR1 is SGHRS and CDR2 is YFSETQ.

The chain combines TRBV5-1 with TRBJ1-1; 7 nucleotides agree with TRBD1. The V gene's germline CDR1 is SGHRS and CDR2 YFSETQ. Unmatched junction bases numbered 3, after V lost 4 bases and J lost 3 bases. This CDR3 has 13 amino acids. This CDR3 is CASSLGQDTEAFF. CDR3 DNA: TGCGCCAGCAGCCTTGGACAGGACACTGAAGCTTTCTTT.

This chain joins TRBV2 and TRBJ2-5, with a weak D call TRBD2 (7 bases). Germline V gives CDR1 SNHLY, CDR2 FYNNEI. The CDR3 spans 14 residues. The V and J ends lost 5 bases and 1 base respectively, with 11 bases between them. As DNA, the CDR3 is TGTGCCAGCAGTCGGGGGGCGGCCCAAGAGACCCAGTACTTC. The encoded protein is CASSRGAAQETQYF.

The CDR3: CASSLGGTNTGELFF. Here the CDR3 DNA reads TGTGCCAGCAGTTTGGGGGGAACGAACACCGGGGAGCTGTTTTTT. The chain has TRBV28 and TRBJ2-2; a possible D gene is TRBD2 (6 bases). V gave up 3 bases and J gave up 0 bases, with 8 bases separating them. Germline CDR1 MDHEN, CDR2 SYDVKM. The CDR3 sequence is 15 residues long.

This clone turned up a few times. The V and J genes are TRBV19 and TRBJ2-2, with D maybe TRBD2 (5 bases). Germline V gene data show CDR1 as LNHDA and CDR2 as SQIVND (reference sequence). V was trimmed by 6 bases and J by 8 bases, leaving 10 bases between them. The CDR3 runs 12 residues. CDR3 coding DNA: TGTGCCAGTAGCGTCCGGGGTGGGGAGCTGTTTTTT. It is translated as CASSVRGGELFF.

The chain is built from TRBV7-3 and TRBJ1-1; D gene uncertain. There are 15 residues in the CDR3. From germline, CDR1 is SGHTA and CDR2 FQGTGA. Trimming removed 5 bases from V and 0 bases from J, with 13 bases in between. CDR3 coding DNA: TGTGCCAGCAGCCCCAGTGGGATCATGAACACTGAAGCTTTCTTT. Residues: CASSPSGIMNTEAFF.

The table lists this clone with a few counts. The V call is TRBV5-6, the J call TRBJ2-7; no firm D call. Trimming pared 4 bases from V and 6 bases from J, leaving 11 bases between. From germline, CDR1 is SGHDT and CDR2 YYEEEE. The CDR3 runs to 12 residues. CDR3 loop: CASSGVKLEQYF. CDR3 in DNA: TGTGCCAGCAGCGGGGTTAAGCTCGAGCAGTACTTC.

The chain employs TRBV21-1 and TRBJ1-1; TRBD1, the D gene given by the table, was not confirmed from the DNA. TRBV21-1 is assigned pseudogene status. This CDR3 spans 11 amino acids. CDR3 sequence reads: CASSNHSEAFF. Written as DNA, the CDR3 is TGTGCCAGCAGCAACCATTCTGAAGCTTTCTTT.

Only one count was recorded for this clone. The CDR3 sequence: CASSIQVNSNQPQHF. As DNA, the CDR3 is TGTGCCAGTAGTATTCAGGTTAATAGCAATCAGCCCCAGCATTTT. The chain couples TRBV19 to TRBJ1-5; D ambiguous. This CDR3 spans 15 amino acids. V lost 3 bases and J lost 0, with 9 bases in between. Per germline, CDR1 LNHDA and CDR2 SQIVND (reference sequence).

This rearrangement joins TRBV29-1 to TRBJ1-3; D is unclear. Germline loops: CDR1 SQVTM, CDR2 ANQGSEA. This CDR3 contains 15 residues. Trimming took 2 bases from V and 0 from J, leaving 11 bases between them. CDR3 DNA sequence: TGCAGCGTTGAAACGAGGCCGAGCTCTGGAAACACCATATATTTT. As protein: CSVETRPSSGNTIYF.

This rearrangement joins TRBV5-1 to TRBJ1-2; no definite D call. The germline V and J ends were trimmed by 4 bases and 1 base, with 11 bases remaining between them. CDR1 SGHRS and CDR2 YFSETQ come from the germline V gene. CDR3 length: 14 amino acids. The CDR3 loop is CASSPPTVNYGYTF. CDR3 DNA sequence: TGCGCCAGCAGCCCACCCACAGTTAACTATGGCTACACCTTC.

CDR3 protein: CASSLVGTDTQYF. The CDR3, as DNA: TGTGCCAGCAGCTTAGTGGGCACAGATACGCAGTATTTT. This rearrangement joins TRBV7-2 to TRBJ2-3; unclear D gene. Trimming shortened V by 1 base and J by 1 base, and 3 bases separated the two germline ends. The CDR3 totals 13 residues. Germline V gene lookup returns CDR1 SGHTA and CDR2 FQGNSA.

The chain uses TRBV10-3 and TRBJ1-1, with unresolved D. The CDR3 totals 13 residues. Germline V lookup: CDR1 ENHRY, CDR2 SYGVKD. V gave up 3 bases and J gave up 1 base, with 6 bases separating them. CDR3: CAISDRENTEAFF. CDR3 DNA sequence: TGTGCCATCAGTGATAGAGAGAACACTGAAGCTTTCTTT.

This chain's CDR3 is CASSRVTGGSYNEQFF. CDR3 DNA sequence: TGCGCCAGCAGCCGCGTTACAGGGGGCTCCTACAATGAGCAGTTCTTC. The V call is TRBV4-1, the J call TRBJ2-1, with 8 positions matching TRBD1. This CDR3 has 16 residues. Germline CDR1 and CDR2: MGHRA and YSYEKL. Trimming cost V 4 bases and J 0 bases; bases outside gene matches: 5.

V gene TRBV27 combines with J gene TRBJ2-7; D not resolved. V gave up 2 bases and J gave up 0 bases, with 17 bases separating them. Germline CDR1 and CDR2: MNHEY and SMNVEV (reference sequence). The CDR3 loop spans 17 amino acids. DNA for the CDR3: TGTGCCAGCAGTTTAAGGTGGAGAGGTGTGAACTCCTACGAGCAGTACTTC. Translation: CASSLRWRGVNSYEQYF.

This clone was counted between two and nine times. This chain connects TRBV19 to TRBJ1-1; possible D gene TRBD1, 6 bases. V lost 6 bases and J 1 base, leaving 15 bases between the germline ends. From germline, CDR1 is LNHDA and CDR2 SQIVND (reference sequence). The length of the CDR3 is 15 residues. This chain's CDR3 is CASRLSGAQNTEAFF. In nucleotides, the CDR3 is TGTGCCAGTAGGCTCTCAGGGGCGCAGAACACTGAAGCTTTCTTT.

This clone has just one count. The gene calls are TRBV5-4 and TRBJ1-3; D is unresolved. Looked up from germline, CDR1 is SGHNT and CDR2 is YYREEE (reference sequence). The V and J ends lost 4 bases and 0 bases respectively, with 11 bases between them. CDR3 size: 15 residues. CDR3 DNA sequence: TGTGCCAGCAGCGCTGCGGAGAACTCTGGAAACACCATATATTTT. Its protein is CASSAAENSGNTIYF.

The chain is built from TRBV5-6 and TRBJ2-1; perhaps TRBD2 as D (7 bases). The CDR3 runs to 14 residues. Trimming took off 2 bases at V and 6 bases at J, with 12 bases between the two ends. CDR1 and CDR2 from the germline V gene are SGHDT and YYEEEE. The CDR3 coding sequence is TGTGCCAGCAGCTTAGGGGGGGCCTCCAATGAGCAGTTCTTC. This codes for CASSLGGASNEQFF.

This clone has more than one count but fewer than ten. The chain uses TRBV28 and TRBJ1-2, with D tentatively TRBD1 (5 bases). The germline CDR1 and CDR2 sequences are MDHEN and SYDVKM. The germline V and J ends were trimmed by 9 bases and 6 bases, with 17 bases remaining between them. This CDR3 has 13 amino acids. DNA for the CDR3: TGTGCCAGTTGTTCTTGGCCAGGGAATGGCTACACCTTC. Amino acids: CASCSWPGNGYTF.

This chain connects TRBV15 to TRBJ2-5, with D unclear. The CDR3 consists of 13 residues. In germline, CDR1 is LNHNV, CDR2 YYDKDF (reference sequence). Deletions cut 0 bases from V and 4 bases from J, with 6 bases between. The CDR3 DNA follows: TGTGCCACCAGCAGAGATCGTAGAGAGACCCAGTACTTC. As protein: CATSRDRRETQYF. The whole variable domain, filled in from reference TRBV15 and TRBJ2-5, reads DAMVIQNPRYQVTQFGKPVTLSCSQTLNHNVMYWYQQKSSQAPKLLFHYYDKDFNNEADTPDNFQSRRPNTSFCFLDIRSPGLGDTAMYLCATSRDRRETQYFGPGTRLLVL.

This chain joins TRBV9 and TRBJ1-1; the match to TRBD1 covers 10 bases. Per germline, CDR1 SGDLS and CDR2 YYNGEE. The CDR3 length is 17 residues. With 3 bases clipped from V and 3 bases from J, the junction kept 11 bases outside the gene matches. CDR3 coding DNA: TGTGCCAGCAGCGCCCGAGGGACAGGGGTTGGGGACACTGAAGCTTTCTTT. Translating it yields CASSARGTGVGDTEAFF.

This rearrangement joins TRBV5-4 to TRBJ1-2; TRBD1 matches at 7 bases. V lost 4 bases to trimming and J lost 4 bases; unmatched junction nucleotides: 16. Germline V gives CDR1 SGHNT, CDR2 YYREEE (reference sequence). This CDR3 region has 17 residues. The CDR3 loop is CASSRENRGTGSYGYTF. CDR3 bases: TGTGCCAGCAGCCGAGAGAACAGGGGAACGGGGAGCTATGGCTACACCTTC.

This chain joins TRBV29-1 and TRBJ1-1; perhaps TRBD1 as D (6 bases). V dropped 7 bases and J dropped 3 bases, with 15 bases sitting between them. This CDR3 spans 13 amino acids. Germline loops: CDR1 SQVTM, CDR2 ANQGSEA. The CDR3, as DNA: TGCAGCGGTGCTTACAGGGTCGACACTGAAGCTTTCTTT. Encoded protein: CSGAYRVDTEAFF.

This clone was seen only a few times. The chain carries TRBV29-1 and TRBJ2-7; TRBD2 is a possible D gene (6 bases). Germline V lookup: CDR1 SQVTM, CDR2 ANQGSEA. Trimming removed 7 bases from V and 5 bases from J, with 15 bases in between. This CDR3 has 12 residues. The CDR3 sequence is CSALEGSHEQYF. DNA for the CDR3: TGCAGCGCCCTGGAGGGAAGCCACGAGCAGTACTTC.

The J gene is TRBJ2-4, the V gene TRBV11-1, with 11 positions matching TRBD1. V dropped 3 bases and J dropped 6; count of bases not matched to a gene: 7. Germline V gives CDR1 SGHAT, CDR2 FQDESV (reference sequence). This CDR3 contains 16 residues. The CDR3 reads CASSFHGTGGGNIQYF. The CDR3 coding sequence is TGTGCCAGCAGCTTCCACGGGACAGGGGGGGGAAACATTCAGTACTTC.

This chain joins TRBV7-8 and TRBJ2-7; D is perhaps TRBD2 (7 bases). V was shortened by 1 base and J by 0 bases, with 19 bases between the two germline ends. The germline CDR1 and CDR2 sequences are SGHVS and FQNEAQ. The CDR3 has 18 residues. CDR3 residues: CASSLGGGGPYSSYEQYF. CDR3 sequence (DNA): TGTGCCAGCAGCTTAGGCGGCGGGGGCCCTTACAGCTCCTACGAGCAGTACTTC.

The J gene is TRBJ2-2, the V gene TRBV7-8; 9 bases are shared with TRBD1. The V segment lost 5 bases and the J segment 5 bases; nucleotides outside the gene matches: 12. CDR1 is SGHVS, CDR2 FQNEAQ, per germline. The CDR3 is made up of 17 amino acids. CDR3 loop: CASSPTFGQGWTGELFF. The CDR3 region has the DNA TGTGCCAGCAGCCCAACCTTCGGACAGGGGTGGACCGGGGAGCTGTTTTTT. The variable domain in full, with the rest retrieved from reference TRBV7-8 and TRBJ2-2, is GAGVSQSPRYKVAKRGQDVALRCDPISGHVSLFWYQQALGQGPEFLTYFQNEAQLDKSGLPSDRFFAERPEGSVSTLKIQRTQQEDSAVYLCASSPTFGQGWTGELFFGEGSRLTVL.

V is TRBV5-1 and J is TRBJ1-1, with D uncertain. Trimming stripped 5 bases from V and 2 bases from J, with 16 bases between. The CDR3 is 15 residues long. The germline V gene has CDR1 SGHRS and CDR2 YFSETQ. The CDR3 nucleotides read TGCGCCAGCAGTATGGGCAGGAGTCCAAACACTGAAGCTTTCTTT. Translated: CASSMGRSPNTEAFF.

J is TRBJ2-5 and V is TRBV7-3, with 9 bases aligning to TRBD1. This CDR3 is 16 amino acids long. Germline V lookup: CDR1 SGHTA, CDR2 FQGTGA. With V trimmed by 6 bases and J by 4 bases, 12 bases remained unmatched. The CDR3 spells CASSQAGTGRGETQYF. In nucleotides, the CDR3 is TGTGCCAGCAGTCAGGCCGGGACAGGGCGGGGAGAGACCCAGTACTTC.